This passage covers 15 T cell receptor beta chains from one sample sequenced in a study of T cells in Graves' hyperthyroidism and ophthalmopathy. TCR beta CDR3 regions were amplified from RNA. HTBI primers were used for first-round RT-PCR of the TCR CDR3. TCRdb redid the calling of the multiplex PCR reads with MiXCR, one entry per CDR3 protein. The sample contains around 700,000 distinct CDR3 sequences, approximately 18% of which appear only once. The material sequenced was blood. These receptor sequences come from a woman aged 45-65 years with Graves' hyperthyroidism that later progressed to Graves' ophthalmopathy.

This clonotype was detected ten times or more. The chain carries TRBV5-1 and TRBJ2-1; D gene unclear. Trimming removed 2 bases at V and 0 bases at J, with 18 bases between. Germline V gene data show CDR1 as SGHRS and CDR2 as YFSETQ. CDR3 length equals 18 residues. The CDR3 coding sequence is TGCGCCAGCAGCTTCGGGCTCTATCGAAGAAGCTCCTACAATGAGCAGTTCTTC. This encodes CASSFGLYRRSSYNEQFF.

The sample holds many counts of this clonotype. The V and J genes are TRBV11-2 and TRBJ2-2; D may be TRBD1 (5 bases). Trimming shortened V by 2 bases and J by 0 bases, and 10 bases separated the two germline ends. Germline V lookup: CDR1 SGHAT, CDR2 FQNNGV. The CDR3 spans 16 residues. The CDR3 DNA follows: TGTGCCAGCAGCTTAAGTCCAGGGACGAACACCGGGGAGCTGTTTTTT. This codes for CASSLSPGTNTGELFF.

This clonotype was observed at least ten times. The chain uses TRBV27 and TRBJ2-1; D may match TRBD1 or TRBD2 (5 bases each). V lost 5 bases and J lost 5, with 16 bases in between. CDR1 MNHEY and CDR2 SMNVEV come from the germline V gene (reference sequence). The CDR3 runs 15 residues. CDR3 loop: CASSQRQWGDNEQFF. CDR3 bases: TGTGCCAGCAGTCAACGACAGTGGGGAGACAATGAGCAGTTCTTC.

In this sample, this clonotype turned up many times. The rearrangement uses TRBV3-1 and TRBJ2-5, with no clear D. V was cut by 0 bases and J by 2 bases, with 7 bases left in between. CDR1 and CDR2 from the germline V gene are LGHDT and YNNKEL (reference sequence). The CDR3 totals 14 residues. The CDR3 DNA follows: TGTGCCAGCAGCCAAGATCAGGCGCAAGAGACCCAGTACTTC. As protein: CASSQDQAQETQYF.

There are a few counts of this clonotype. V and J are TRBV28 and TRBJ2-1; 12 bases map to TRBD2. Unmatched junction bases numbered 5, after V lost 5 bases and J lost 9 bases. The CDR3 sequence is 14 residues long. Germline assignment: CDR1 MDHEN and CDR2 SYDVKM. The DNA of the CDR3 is TGTGCCAGCAGTCCTAGACTAGCGGGGGTTGAGCAGTTCTTC. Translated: CASSPRLAGVEQFF.

CDR3 bases: TGTGCCAGCAGTGAATCGCGGACAGTTAATGAAAAACTGTTTTTT. It yields the protein CASSESRTVNEKLFF. The chain links TRBV25-1 to TRBJ1-4, with D perhaps matching TRBD1 (6 bases). The length of the CDR3 is 15 residues. V was trimmed by 1 base and J by 4 bases, leaving 10 bases between them. Germline lookup yields CDR1 MGHDK and CDR2 SYGVNS.

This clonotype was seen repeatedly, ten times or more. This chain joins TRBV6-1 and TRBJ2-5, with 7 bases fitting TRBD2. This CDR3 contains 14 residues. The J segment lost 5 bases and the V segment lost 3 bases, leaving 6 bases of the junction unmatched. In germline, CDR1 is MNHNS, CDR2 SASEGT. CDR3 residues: CASSDAGRDETQYF. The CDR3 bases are TGTGCCAGCAGTGACGCAGGGAGGGACGAGACCCAGTACTTC.

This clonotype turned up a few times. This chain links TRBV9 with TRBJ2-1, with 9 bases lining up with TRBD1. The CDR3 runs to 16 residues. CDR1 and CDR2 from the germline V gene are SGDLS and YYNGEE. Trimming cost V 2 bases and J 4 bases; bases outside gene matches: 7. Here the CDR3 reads CASSVEPGQGYNEQFF. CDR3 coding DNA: TGTGCCAGCAGCGTCGAACCGGGACAGGGTTACAATGAGCAGTTCTTC.

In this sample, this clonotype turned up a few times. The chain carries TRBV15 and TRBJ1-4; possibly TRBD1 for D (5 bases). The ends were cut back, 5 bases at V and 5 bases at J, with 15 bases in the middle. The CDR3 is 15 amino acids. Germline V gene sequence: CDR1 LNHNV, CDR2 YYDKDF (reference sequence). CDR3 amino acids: CATSGRGDPNEKLFF. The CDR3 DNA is TGTGCCACCAGCGGCCGCGGGGACCCAAATGAAAAACTGTTTTTT.

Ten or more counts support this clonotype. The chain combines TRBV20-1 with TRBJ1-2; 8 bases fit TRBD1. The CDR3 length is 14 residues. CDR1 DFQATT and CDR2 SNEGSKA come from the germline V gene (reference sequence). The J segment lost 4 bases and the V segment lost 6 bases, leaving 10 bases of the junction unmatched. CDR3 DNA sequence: TGCAGTGCCCACGCCCGGGACAGGACCTATGGCTACACCTTC. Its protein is CSAHARDRTYGYTF.

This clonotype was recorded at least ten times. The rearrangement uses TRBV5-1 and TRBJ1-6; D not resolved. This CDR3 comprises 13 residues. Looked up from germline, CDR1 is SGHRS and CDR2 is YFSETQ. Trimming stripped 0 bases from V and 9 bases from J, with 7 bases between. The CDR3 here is CASSLEQFSPLHF. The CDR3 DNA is TGCGCCAGCAGCTTGGAACAGTTTTCACCCCTCCACTTT.

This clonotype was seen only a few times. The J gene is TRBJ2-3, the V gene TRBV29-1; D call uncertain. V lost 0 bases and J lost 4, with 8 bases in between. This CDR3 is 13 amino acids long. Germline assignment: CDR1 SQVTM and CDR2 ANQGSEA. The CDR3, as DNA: TGCAGCGTTGAAGATCAAAATTCAGATACGCAGTATTTT. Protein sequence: CSVEDQNSDTQYF.

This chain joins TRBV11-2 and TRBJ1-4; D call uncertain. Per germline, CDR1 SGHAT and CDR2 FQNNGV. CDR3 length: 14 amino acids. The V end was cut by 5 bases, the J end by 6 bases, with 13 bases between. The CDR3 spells CASSAIRRDEKLFF. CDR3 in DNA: TGTGCCAGCAGCGCGATTCGGCGTGATGAAAAACTGTTTTTT.

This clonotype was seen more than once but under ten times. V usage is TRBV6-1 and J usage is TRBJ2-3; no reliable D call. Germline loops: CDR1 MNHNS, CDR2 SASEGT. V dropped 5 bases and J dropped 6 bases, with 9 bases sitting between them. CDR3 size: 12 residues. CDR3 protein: CASSRVDDTQYF. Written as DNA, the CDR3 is TGTGCCAGCAGTCGGGTCGACGATACGCAGTATTTT.

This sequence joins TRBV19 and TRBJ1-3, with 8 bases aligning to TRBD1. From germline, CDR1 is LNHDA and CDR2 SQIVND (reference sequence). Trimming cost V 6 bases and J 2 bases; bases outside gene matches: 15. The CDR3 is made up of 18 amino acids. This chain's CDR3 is CASSLRRGRGTAGNTIYF. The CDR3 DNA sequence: TGTGCCAGTAGCCTACGCAGGGGGCGCGGAACAGCTGGAAACACCATATATTTT. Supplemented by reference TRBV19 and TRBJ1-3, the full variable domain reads DGGITQSPKYLFRKEGQNVTLSCEQNLNHDAMYWYRQDPGQGLRLIYYSQIVNDFQKGDIAEGYSVSREKKESFPLTVTSAQKNPTAFYLCASSLRRGRGTAGNTIYFGEGSWLTVV.